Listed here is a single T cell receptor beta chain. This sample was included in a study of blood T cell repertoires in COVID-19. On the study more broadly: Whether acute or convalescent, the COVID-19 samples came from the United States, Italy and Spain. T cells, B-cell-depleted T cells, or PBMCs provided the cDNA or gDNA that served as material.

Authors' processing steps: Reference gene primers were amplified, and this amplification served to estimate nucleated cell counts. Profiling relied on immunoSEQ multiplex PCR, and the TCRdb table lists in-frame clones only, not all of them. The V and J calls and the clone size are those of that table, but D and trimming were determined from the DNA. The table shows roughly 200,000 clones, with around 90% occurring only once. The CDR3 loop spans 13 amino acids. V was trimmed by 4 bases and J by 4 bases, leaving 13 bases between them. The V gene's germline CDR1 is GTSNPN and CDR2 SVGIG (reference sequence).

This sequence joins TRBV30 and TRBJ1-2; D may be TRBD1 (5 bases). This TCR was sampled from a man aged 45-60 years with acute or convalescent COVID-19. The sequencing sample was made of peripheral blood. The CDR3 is CAWNIGGSYGYTF. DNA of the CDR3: TGTGCCTGGAATATCGGGGGATCCTATGGCTACACCTTC. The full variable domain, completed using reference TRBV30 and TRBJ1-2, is SQTIHQWPATLVQPVGSPLSLECTVEGTSNPNLYWYRQAAGRGLQLLFYSVGIGQISSEVPQNLSASRPQDRQFILSSKKLLLSDSGFYLCAWNIGGSYGYTFGSGTRLTVV.